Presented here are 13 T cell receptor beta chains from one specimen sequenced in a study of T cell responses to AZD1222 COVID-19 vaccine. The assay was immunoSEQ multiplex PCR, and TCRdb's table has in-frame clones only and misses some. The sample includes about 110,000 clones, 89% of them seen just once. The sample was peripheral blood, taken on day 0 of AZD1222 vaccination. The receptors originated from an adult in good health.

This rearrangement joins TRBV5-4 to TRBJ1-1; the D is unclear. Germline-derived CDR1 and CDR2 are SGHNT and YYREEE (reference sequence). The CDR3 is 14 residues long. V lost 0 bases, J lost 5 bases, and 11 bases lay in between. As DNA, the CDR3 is TGTGCCAGCAGCTTGGGTATCGCCGGGACTGAAGCTTTCTTT. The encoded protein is CASSLGIAGTEAFF.

The CDR3 DNA follows: TGCGCCAGCGGTGGCGCGAACACCGGGGAGCTGTTTTTT. Encoded protein: CASGGANTGELFF. The genes are TRBV5-1 and TRBJ2-2; unclear D gene. The germline V gene has CDR1 SGHRS and CDR2 YFSETQ. The CDR3 is 13 amino acids. V was pared by 7 bases and J by 0 bases, with 7 bases between. Full variable domain (outside the CDR3, taken from reference TRBV5-1 and TRBJ2-2): KAGVTQTPRYLIKTRGQQVTLSCSPISGHRSVSWYQQTPGQGLQFLFEYFSETQRNKGNFPGRFSGRQFSNSRSEMNVSTLELGDSALYLCASGGANTGELFFGEGSRLTVL.

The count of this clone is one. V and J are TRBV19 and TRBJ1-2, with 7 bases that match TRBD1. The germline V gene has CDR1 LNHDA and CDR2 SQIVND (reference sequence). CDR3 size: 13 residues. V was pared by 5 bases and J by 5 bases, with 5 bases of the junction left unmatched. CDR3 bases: TGTGCCAGTAGTCCGGGACAGAGGTATGGCTACACCTTC. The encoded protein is CASSPGQRYGYTF.

The CDR3 sequence: CASSSQTVNYEQYF. The CDR3 coding sequence is TGTGCCAGCAGCTCTCAGACAGTTAACTACGAGCAGTACTTC. The chain uses TRBV7-9 and TRBJ2-7; tentatively, D is TRBD1 (5 bases). CDR1 SEHNR and CDR2 FQNEAQ come from the germline V gene (reference sequence). The V end was cut by 4 bases, the J end by 3 bases, with 13 bases between. The CDR3 runs 14 residues.

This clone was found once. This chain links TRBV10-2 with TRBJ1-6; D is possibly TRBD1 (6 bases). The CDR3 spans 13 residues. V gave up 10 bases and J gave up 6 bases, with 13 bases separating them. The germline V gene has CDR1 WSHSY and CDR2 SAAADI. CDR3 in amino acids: CATAGGLNSPLHF. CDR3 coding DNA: TGCGCCACAGCGGGGGGCCTTAATTCACCCCTCCACTTT.

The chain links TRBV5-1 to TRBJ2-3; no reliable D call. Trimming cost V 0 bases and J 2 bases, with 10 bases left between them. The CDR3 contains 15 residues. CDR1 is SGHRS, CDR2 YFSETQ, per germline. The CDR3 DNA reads TGCGCCAGCAGCTTGGATAACTATTCCACAGATACGCAGTATTTT. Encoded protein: CASSLDNYSTDTQYF.

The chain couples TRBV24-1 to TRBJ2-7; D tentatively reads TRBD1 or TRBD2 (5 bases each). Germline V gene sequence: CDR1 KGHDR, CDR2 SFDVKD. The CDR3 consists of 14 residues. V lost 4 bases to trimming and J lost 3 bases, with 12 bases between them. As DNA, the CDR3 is TGTGCCACCAGTGACCTGGGGGTTATCTACGAGCAGTACTTC. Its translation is CATSDLGVIYEQYF.

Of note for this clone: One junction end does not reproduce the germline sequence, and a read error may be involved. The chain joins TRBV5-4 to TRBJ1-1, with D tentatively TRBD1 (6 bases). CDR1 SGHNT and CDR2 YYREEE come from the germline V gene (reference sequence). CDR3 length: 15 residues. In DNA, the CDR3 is TGTGCCAGCACCTTGGGATATGGGGGGCCGACTGAAGCTTTCTTT. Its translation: CASTLGYGGPTEAFF.

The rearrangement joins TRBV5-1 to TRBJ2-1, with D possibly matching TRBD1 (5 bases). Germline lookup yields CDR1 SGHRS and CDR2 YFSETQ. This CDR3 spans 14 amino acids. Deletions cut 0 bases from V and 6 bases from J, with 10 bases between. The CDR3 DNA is TGCGCCAGCAGCTTGGACCCTAGGGGCAATGAGCAGTTCTTC. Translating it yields CASSLDPRGNEQFF.

CDR3 sequence: CASSPEDWVEQYF. As DNA, the CDR3 is TGTGCCAGCAGCCCCGAAGACTGGGTCGAGCAGTACTTC. The rearrangement uses TRBV6-5 and TRBJ2-7, with D unclear. Germline V gene sequence: CDR1 MNHEY, CDR2 SVGAGI. The CDR3 totals 13 residues. The V end was cut by 6 bases, the J end by 6 bases, with 15 bases between.

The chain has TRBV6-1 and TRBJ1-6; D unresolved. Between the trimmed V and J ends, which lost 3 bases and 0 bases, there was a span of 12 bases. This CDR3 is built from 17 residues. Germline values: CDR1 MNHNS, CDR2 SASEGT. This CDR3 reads CASSDWVTSSYNSPLHF. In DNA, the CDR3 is TGTGCCAGCAGTGATTGGGTCACAAGCTCCTATAATTCACCCCTCCACTTT.

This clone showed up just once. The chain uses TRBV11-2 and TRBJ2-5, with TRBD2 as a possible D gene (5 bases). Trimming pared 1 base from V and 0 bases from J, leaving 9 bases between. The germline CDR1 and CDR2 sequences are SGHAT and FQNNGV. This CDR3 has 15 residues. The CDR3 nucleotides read TGTGCCAGCAGCTTAGGAGGACTGTACCAAGAGACCCAGTACTTC. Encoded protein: CASSLGGLYQETQYF.

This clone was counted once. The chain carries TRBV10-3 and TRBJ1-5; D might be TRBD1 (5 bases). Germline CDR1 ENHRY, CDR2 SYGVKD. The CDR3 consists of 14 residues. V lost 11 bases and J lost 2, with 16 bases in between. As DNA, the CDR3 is TGTGCCGCAAGCGCGGGGGACGGCAATCAGCCCCAGCATTTT. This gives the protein CAASAGDGNQPQHF.